This T cell receptor (beta chain) emerged from a study of memory CD8 T cells in hepatitis C reinfection. The overall study: A couple of donors cleared primary HCV but became chronic after reinfection. Pre-reinfection samples were taken 55 to 20 weeks before detection.

This clone was picked up a small number of times. Assay: immunoSEQ multiplex PCR; the TCRdb copy retains only in-frame clones and omits some. The sample lists over 45,000 clones; roughly 90% were seen once. Regarding time point: pre-reinfection, 55 to 20 weeks before reinfection detection. Sorted cells were sequenced directly ex vivo without any in vitro expansion. The CDR3 loop spans 15 amino acids. V dropped 5 bases and J dropped 3 bases, with 17 bases sitting between them. CDR1 is MDHEN, CDR2 SYDVKM, per germline. The chain joins TRBV28 to TRBJ2-7; perhaps TRBD2 as D (6 bases). This receptor was obtained from a man in his late teens or twenties with hepatitis C virus infection. Sequenced material: naive CD8+ T cells sorted from blood. The CDR3 reads CASSLRLGYIYEQYF. The CDR3 DNA is TGTGCCAGCAGTCTCAGACTAGGATACATCTACGAGCAGTACTTC. The full variable domain, its missing parts supplied by reference TRBV28 and TRBJ2-7, is DVKVTQSSRYLVKRTGEKVFLECVQDMDHENMFWYRQDPGLGLRLIYFSYDVKMKEKGDIPEGYSVSREKKERFSLILESASTNQTSMYLCASSLRLGYIYEQYFGPGTRLTVT.